These T cell receptor beta chains were read from a single sample in a study of cytomegalovirus exposure and HLA in healthy donors. Sequenced by immunoSEQ multiplex PCR; TCRdb stores in-frame clones only, minus some. The table lists about 170,000 clones, about 84% of them singletons. The sample comprised PBMCs. These receptors were taken from a man younger than 30 in good health and CMV-seronegative. The CDR3 runs from the conserved cysteine through the conserved F or W. The order of the fields is D gene, J gene, clone size, V gene, CDR3 protein, CDR3 DNA. The D gene is left open where the match is weak. Not every row has a clone size; where given, it reads once, few, many or a size class.

d_call: TRBD1
j_call: TRBJ1-1
clone_size: NA
v_call: TRBV11-2
cdr3_aa: CASSLEPPRDRGAFF
cdr3_nt: TGTGCCAGCAGCTTAGAACCACCCCGGGACAGAGGAGCTTTCTTT

d_call: TRBD1
j_call: TRBJ2-7
clone_size: NA
v_call: TRBV28
cdr3_aa: CASSLMGQGYYEQYF
cdr3_nt: TGTGCCAGCAGTTTAATGGGACAGGGTTACTACGAGCAGTACTTC

d_call: TRBD1
j_call: TRBJ1-5
clone_size: NA
v_call: TRBV15
cdr3_aa: CATSDRTGLDQPQHF
cdr3_nt: TGTGCCACCAGCGATAGGACAGGGTTGGATCAGCCCCAGCATTTT

d_call: TRBD2
j_call: TRBJ2-3
clone_size: NA
v_call: TRBV7-3
cdr3_aa: CASSSSGGGDTQYF
cdr3_nt: TGTGCCAGCAGCTCGAGCGGGGGAGGAGATACGCAGTATTTT

d_call: NA
j_call: TRBJ1-5
clone_size: NA
v_call: TRBV4-3
cdr3_aa: CASSQDLGTNQPQHF
cdr3_nt: TGCGCCAGCAGCCAAGATCTTGGGACAAATCAGCCCCAGCATTTT

d_call: NA
j_call: TRBJ2-7
clone_size: NA
v_call: TRBV14
cdr3_aa: CASSQNREGIYEQYF
cdr3_nt: TGTGCCAGCAGCCAGAACAGGGAAGGGATTTACGAGCAGTACTTC

d_call: NA
j_call: TRBJ1-2
clone_size: NA
v_call: TRBV6-5
cdr3_aa: CASTPGVRGYTF
cdr3_nt: TGTGCCAGCACCCCGGGGGTCCGGGGCTACACCTTC

d_call: TRBD2
j_call: TRBJ2-7
clone_size: once
v_call: TRBV7-8
cdr3_aa: CASSSLAGGVEQYF
cdr3_nt: TGTGCCAGCAGCTCACTAGCGGGAGGGGTCGAGCAGTACTTC

d_call: NA
j_call: TRBJ2-3
clone_size: NA
v_call: TRBV5-1
cdr3_aa: CASSLTQEVADTQYF
cdr3_nt: TGCGCCAGCAGCTTGACTCAGGAGGTAGCAGATACGCAGTATTTT

d_call: NA
j_call: TRBJ2-2
clone_size: once
v_call: TRBV5-4
cdr3_aa: CASSPLAERTGELFF
cdr3_nt: TGTGCCAGCAGTCCACTGGCGGAGCGGACCGGGGAGCTGTTTTTT

d_call: TRBD2
j_call: TRBJ2-3
clone_size: once
v_call: TRBV11-2
cdr3_aa: CASSSELAGGWNTQYF
cdr3_nt: TGTGCCAGCAGCTCCGAACTAGCGGGAGGATGGAATACGCAGTATTTT

d_call: TRBD2
j_call: TRBJ2-7
clone_size: NA
v_call: TRBV7-3
cdr3_aa: CASAGLAGGYEQYF
cdr3_nt: TGTGCCAGCGCGGGACTAGCGGGGGGCTACGAGCAGTACTTC

d_call: NA
j_call: TRBJ1-5
clone_size: NA
v_call: TRBV19
cdr3_aa: CASSPRDSWVTQPQHF
cdr3_nt: TGTGCCAGTAGTCCTCGAGACAGTTGGGTGACTCAGCCCCAGCATTTT

d_call: TRBD2
j_call: TRBJ2-7
clone_size: NA
v_call: TRBV28
cdr3_aa: CASSLSSGEQYF
cdr3_nt: TGTGCCAGCAGTTTATCTAGCGGGGAGCAGTACTTC

d_call: TRBD2
j_call: TRBJ2-3
clone_size: NA
v_call: TRBV9
cdr3_aa: CASRAHSGSDPDTQYF
cdr3_nt: TGTGCCAGCAGGGCCCATAGCGGGAGTGACCCAGATACGCAGTATTTT

d_call: TRBD2
j_call: TRBJ2-1
clone_size: NA
v_call: TRBV18
cdr3_aa: CASIWREGSYNEQFF
cdr3_nt: TGTGCCAGCATCTGGCGGGAGGGGTCCTACAATGAGCAGTTCTTC

d_call: NA
j_call: TRBJ1-5
clone_size: few
v_call: TRBV4-1
cdr3_aa: CASSQDQRSPQHF
cdr3_nt: TGCGCCAGCAGCCAAGATCAGAGGTCGCCCCAGCATTTT

d_call: NA
j_call: TRBJ1-1
clone_size: NA
v_call: TRBV5-8
cdr3_aa: CASSLAAEAFF
cdr3_nt: TGTGCCAGCAGCTTAGCGGCTGAAGCTTTCTTT

d_call: TRBD2
j_call: TRBJ2-1
clone_size: NA
v_call: TRBV4-1
cdr3_aa: CASSQEGGQTSGSYNEQFF
cdr3_nt: TGCGCCAGCAGCCAAGAAGGTGGACAGACTAGCGGGAGTTACAATGAGCAGTTCTTC

d_call: TRBD2
j_call: TRBJ2-7
clone_size: NA
v_call: TRBV4-1
cdr3_aa: CASSQIGRGGPLYEQYF
cdr3_nt: TGCGCCAGCAGCCAAATCGGCCGGGGGGGGCCATTATACGAGCAGTACTTC

d_call: TRBD2
j_call: TRBJ2-3
clone_size: few
v_call: TRBV4-3
cdr3_aa: CASSQDWRDYTDTQYF
cdr3_nt: TGCGCCAGCAGCCAAGATTGGCGGGACTACACAGATACGCAGTATTTT

d_call: TRBD1
j_call: TRBJ2-7
clone_size: NA
v_call: TRBV5-1
cdr3_aa: CASSTGGYYEQYF
cdr3_nt: TGCGCCAGCAGCACAGGGGGGTATTACGAGCAGTACTTC

d_call: NA
j_call: TRBJ1-1
clone_size: NA
v_call: TRBV18
cdr3_aa: CASSPTIRGLGAFF
cdr3_nt: TGTGCCAGCTCACCAACGATCCGGGGACTTGGAGCTTTCTTT

d_call: NA
j_call: TRBJ2-5
clone_size: NA
v_call: TRBV7-9
cdr3_aa: CASSSNQETQYF
cdr3_nt: TGTGCCAGCAGCTCTAACCAAGAGACCCAGTACTTC

d_call: NA
j_call: TRBJ2-3
clone_size: many
v_call: TRBV5-1
cdr3_aa: CASSWGDRGTDTQYF
cdr3_nt: TGCGCCAGCAGCTGGGGGGACCGGGGCACAGATACGCAGTATTTT

d_call: NA
j_call: TRBJ1-4
clone_size: NA
v_call: TRBV7-2
cdr3_aa: CASSYHPAGTNEKLFF
cdr3_nt: TGTGCCAGCAGCTACCATCCGGCGGGAACTAATGAAAAACTGTTTTTT

d_call: TRBD1
j_call: TRBJ2-1
clone_size: NA
v_call: TRBV6-1
cdr3_aa: CASRGQGEGEQFF
cdr3_nt: TGTGCCAGCAGAGGACAGGGAGAGGGTGAGCAGTTCTTC

d_call: TRBD2
j_call: TRBJ2-2
clone_size: NA
v_call: TRBV10-3
cdr3_aa: CAISESLGGTGELFF
cdr3_nt: TGTGCCATCAGTGAGTCCCTGGGAGGGACCGGGGAGCTGTTTTTT

d_call: TRBD1
j_call: TRBJ1-3
clone_size: NA
v_call: TRBV9
cdr3_aa: CASSAPRGFGNTIYF
cdr3_nt: TGTGCCAGCAGCGCCCCCAGGGGGTTTGGAAACACCATATATTTT

d_call: NA
j_call: TRBJ1-1
clone_size: NA
v_call: TRBV28
cdr3_aa: CASSLYAQEAFF
cdr3_nt: TGTGCCAGCAGTTTATACGCCCAGGAAGCTTTCTTT

d_call: NA
j_call: TRBJ1-2
clone_size: NA
v_call: TRBV2
cdr3_aa: CASSKGQGYSGYTF
cdr3_nt: TGTGCCAGCAGTAAGGGCCAGGGCTATTCCGGCTACACCTTC

d_call: TRBD2
j_call: TRBJ2-1
clone_size: NA
v_call: TRBV27
cdr3_aa: CASSLLAGVSYNEQFF
cdr3_nt: TGTGCCAGCAGTTTGCTAGCGGGAGTTTCCTACAATGAGCAGTTCTTC

d_call: NA
j_call: TRBJ2-7
clone_size: NA
v_call: TRBV6-1
cdr3_aa: CATQGGEQYF
cdr3_nt: TGTGCCACGCAGGGAGGCGAGCAGTACTTC

d_call: NA
j_call: TRBJ2-7
clone_size: NA
v_call: TRBV6-6
cdr3_aa: CASSYLSPAYEQYF
cdr3_nt: TGTGCCAGCAGTTACCTGAGTCCCGCCTACGAGCAGTACTTC

d_call: NA
j_call: TRBJ1-5
clone_size: NA
v_call: TRBV11-2
cdr3_aa: CASSPDRNNQPQHF
cdr3_nt: TGTGCCAGCAGCCCGGACAGAAACAATCAGCCCCAGCATTTT

d_call: NA
j_call: TRBJ1-3
clone_size: NA
v_call: TRBV7-9
cdr3_aa: CASSPFPGVSGNTIYF
cdr3_nt: TGTGCCAGCAGCCCTTTTCCCGGGGTCTCTGGAAACACCATATATTTT

d_call: TRBD2
j_call: TRBJ2-7
clone_size: NA
v_call: TRBV13
cdr3_aa: CASSYTGTSSYEQYF
cdr3_nt: TGTGCCAGCAGTTATACAGGGACTAGCTCCTACGAGCAGTACTTC

d_call: NA
j_call: TRBJ2-7
clone_size: NA
v_call: TRBV28
cdr3_aa: CASSLTGGSYEQYF
cdr3_nt: TGTGCCAGCAGTCTAACCGGGGGTTCCTACGAGCAGTACTTC

d_call: NA
j_call: TRBJ2-3
clone_size: NA
v_call: TRBV30
cdr3_aa: CAWSVKQSTDTQYF
cdr3_nt: TGTGCCTGGAGTGTAAAACAGAGCACAGATACGCAGTATTTT

d_call: NA
j_call: TRBJ2-7
clone_size: once
v_call: TRBV19
cdr3_aa: CASSAAVATPYEQYF
cdr3_nt: TGTGCCAGTAGTGCGGCAGTGGCTACCCCGTACGAGCAGTACTTC

d_call: TRBD1
j_call: TRBJ1-4
clone_size: NA
v_call: TRBV5-8
cdr3_aa: CASSLRLTGMGEKLFF
cdr3_nt: TGTGCCAGCAGCTTGCGATTGACAGGGATGGGTGAAAAACTGTTTTTT

d_call: NA
j_call: TRBJ2-7
clone_size: NA
v_call: TRBV27
cdr3_aa: CASGHNPGEQYF
cdr3_nt: TGTGCCAGCGGTCACAACCCGGGGGAGCAGTACTTC

d_call: TRBD1
j_call: TRBJ1-4
clone_size: NA
v_call: TRBV15
cdr3_aa: CATSRDSGTADFF
cdr3_nt: TGTGCCACCAGCAGAGATTCCGGGACAGCCGATTTTTTT

d_call: NA
j_call: TRBJ2-1
clone_size: NA
v_call: TRBV19
cdr3_aa: CASKAAPLSYNEQFF
cdr3_nt: TGTGCCAGTAAGGCGGCCCCGCTCTCCTACAATGAGCAGTTCTTC

d_call: TRBD2
j_call: TRBJ2-7
clone_size: NA
v_call: TRBV11-3
cdr3_aa: CASSTSGRGAYEQYF
cdr3_nt: TGTGCCAGCAGCACGAGCGGGAGAGGGGCCTACGAGCAGTACTTC

d_call: TRBD2
j_call: TRBJ2-3
clone_size: NA
v_call: TRBV2
cdr3_aa: CASFLTSGGAVTDTQYF
cdr3_nt: TGTGCCAGCTTCCTAACTAGCGGGGGGGCGGTAACGGATACGCAGTATTTT

d_call: NA
j_call: TRBJ2-4
clone_size: NA
v_call: TRBV28
cdr3_aa: CASSSVAKNIQYF
cdr3_nt: TGTGCCAGCTCTTCTGTAGCCAAAAACATTCAGTACTTC

d_call: TRBD2
j_call: TRBJ2-7
clone_size: NA
v_call: TRBV4-2
cdr3_aa: CASSLSRGGGEQYF
cdr3_nt: TGTGCCAGCAGCCTTTCTCGGGGGGGCGGTGAGCAGTACTTC

d_call: TRBD2
j_call: TRBJ2-3
clone_size: NA
v_call: TRBV5-1
cdr3_aa: CASNSREARGTDTQYF
cdr3_nt: TGCGCCAGCAACTCCCGGGAGGCCAGGGGCACAGATACGCAGTATTTT

d_call: TRBD1
j_call: TRBJ2-7
clone_size: NA
v_call: TRBV7-3
cdr3_aa: CASSSPGGGEQYF
cdr3_nt: TGTGCCAGCAGCTCACCAGGGGGCGGCGAGCAGTACTTC

d_call: TRBD2
j_call: TRBJ2-1
clone_size: NA
v_call: TRBV5-1
cdr3_aa: CASVRTSGSREQFF
cdr3_nt: TGCGCCAGTGTGCGGACTAGCGGGAGTCGGGAGCAGTTCTTC